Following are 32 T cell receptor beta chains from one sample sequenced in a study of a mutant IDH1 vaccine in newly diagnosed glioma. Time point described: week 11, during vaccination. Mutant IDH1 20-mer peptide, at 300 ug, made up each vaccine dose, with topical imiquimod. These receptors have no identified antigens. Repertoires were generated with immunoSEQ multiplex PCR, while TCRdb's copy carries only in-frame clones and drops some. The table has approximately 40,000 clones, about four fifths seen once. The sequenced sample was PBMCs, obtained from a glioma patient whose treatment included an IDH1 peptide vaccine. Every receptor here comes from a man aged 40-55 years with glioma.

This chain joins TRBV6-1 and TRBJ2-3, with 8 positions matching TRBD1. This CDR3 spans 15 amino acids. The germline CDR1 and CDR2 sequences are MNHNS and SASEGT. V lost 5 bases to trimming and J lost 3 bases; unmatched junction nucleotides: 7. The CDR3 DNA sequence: TGTGCCAGCAGTCCGACAGGGGTCGGGACAGATACGCAGTATTTT. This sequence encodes CASSPTGVGTDTQYF.

The CDR3 loop is CASLGGSYEQYF. CDR3 DNA sequence: TGTGCCAGCTTAGGGGGCTCCTACGAGCAGTACTTC. The chain carries TRBV7-9 and TRBJ2-7, with D perhaps matching TRBD1 (6 bases). Germline V gives CDR1 SEHNR, CDR2 FQNEAQ (reference sequence). Trimming stripped 8 bases from V and 0 bases from J, with 8 bases between. This CDR3 comprises 12 residues.

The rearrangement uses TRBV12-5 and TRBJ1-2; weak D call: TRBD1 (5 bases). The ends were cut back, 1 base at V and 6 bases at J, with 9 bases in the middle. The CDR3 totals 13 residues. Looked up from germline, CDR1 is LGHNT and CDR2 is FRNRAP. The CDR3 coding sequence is TGTGCTAGTGGTTTGGACCGAGGGGATGGCTACACCTTC. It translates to CASGLDRGDGYTF.

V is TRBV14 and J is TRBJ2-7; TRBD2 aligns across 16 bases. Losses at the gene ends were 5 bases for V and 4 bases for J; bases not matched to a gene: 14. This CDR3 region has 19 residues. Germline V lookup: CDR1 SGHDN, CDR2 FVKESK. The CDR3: CASSLGLAGGSKGGYEQYF. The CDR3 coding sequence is TGTGCCAGCAGCTTGGGACTAGCGGGAGGGAGCAAAGGAGGGTACGAGCAGTACTTC.

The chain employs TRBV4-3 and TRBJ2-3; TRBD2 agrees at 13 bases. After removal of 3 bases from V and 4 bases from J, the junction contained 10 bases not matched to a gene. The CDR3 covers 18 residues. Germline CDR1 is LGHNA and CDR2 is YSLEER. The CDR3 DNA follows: TGCGCCAGCAGCCAGTGGACTAGCGGGAGTATTGGGGCAGATACGCAGTATTTT. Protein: CASSQWTSGSIGADTQYF.

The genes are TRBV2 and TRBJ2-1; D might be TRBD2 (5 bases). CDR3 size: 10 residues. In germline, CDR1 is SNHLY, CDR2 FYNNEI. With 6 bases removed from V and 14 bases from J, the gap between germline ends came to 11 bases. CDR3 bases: TGTGCCAGCAGGCGGGTAGACAAGTTCTTC. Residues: CASRRVDKFF.

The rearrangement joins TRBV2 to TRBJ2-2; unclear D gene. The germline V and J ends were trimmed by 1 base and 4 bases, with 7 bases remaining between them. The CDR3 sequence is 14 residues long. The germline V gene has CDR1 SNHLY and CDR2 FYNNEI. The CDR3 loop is CASSEGSVTGELFF. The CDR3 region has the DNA TGTGCCAGCAGTGAAGGGTCAGTCACCGGGGAGCTGTTTTTT. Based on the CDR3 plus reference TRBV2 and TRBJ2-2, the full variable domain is EPEVTQTPSHQVTQMGQEVILRCVPISNHLYFYWYRQILGQKVEFLVSFYNNEISEKSEIFDDQFSVERPDGSNFTLKIRSTKLEDSAMYFCASSEGSVTGELFFGEGSRLTVL.

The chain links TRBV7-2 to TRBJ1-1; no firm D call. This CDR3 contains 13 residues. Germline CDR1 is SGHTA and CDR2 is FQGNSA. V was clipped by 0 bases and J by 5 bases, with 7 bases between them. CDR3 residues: CASSLAQRTEAFF. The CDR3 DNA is TGTGCCAGCAGCTTAGCGCAGAGGACTGAAGCTTTCTTT.

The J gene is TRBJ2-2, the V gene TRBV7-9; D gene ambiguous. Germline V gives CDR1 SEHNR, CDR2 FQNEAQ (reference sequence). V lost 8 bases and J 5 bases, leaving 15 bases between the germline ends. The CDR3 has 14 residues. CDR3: CASPPYSRTGELFF. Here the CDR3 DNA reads TGTGCCAGCCCCCCGTACTCCCGGACCGGGGAGCTGTTTTTT.

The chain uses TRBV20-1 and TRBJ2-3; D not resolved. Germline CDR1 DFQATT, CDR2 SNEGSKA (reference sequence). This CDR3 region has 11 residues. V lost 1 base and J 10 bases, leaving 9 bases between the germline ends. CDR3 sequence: CSARAGEAQYF. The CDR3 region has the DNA TGCAGTGCTAGAGCAGGAGAGGCGCAGTATTTT.

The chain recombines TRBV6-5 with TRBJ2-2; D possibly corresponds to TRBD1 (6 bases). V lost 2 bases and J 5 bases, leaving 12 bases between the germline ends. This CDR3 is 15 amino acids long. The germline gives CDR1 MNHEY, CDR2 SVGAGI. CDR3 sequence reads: CASSYAQGHTGELFF. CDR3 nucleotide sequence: TGTGCCAGCAGTTACGCACAGGGCCATACCGGGGAGCTGTTTTTT.

CDR3 protein: CASRRSSGPVGQYF. The CDR3 nucleotides are TGTGCCAGCAGGCGGAGTAGCGGCCCCGTAGGGCAGTACTTC. The chain carries TRBV2 and TRBJ2-7; tentatively, D is TRBD2 (6 bases). V lost 6 bases to trimming and J lost 9 bases, with 21 bases between them. This CDR3 comprises 14 residues. CDR1 SNHLY and CDR2 FYNNEI come from the germline V gene.

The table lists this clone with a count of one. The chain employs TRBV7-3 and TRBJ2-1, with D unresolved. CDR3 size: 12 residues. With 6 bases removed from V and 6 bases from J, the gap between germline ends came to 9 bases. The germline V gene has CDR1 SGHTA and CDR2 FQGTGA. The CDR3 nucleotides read TGTGCCAGCAGTTCAAATACCAATGAGCAGTTCTTC. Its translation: CASSSNTNEQFF. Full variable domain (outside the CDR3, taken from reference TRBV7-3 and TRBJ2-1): GAGVSQTPSNKVTEKGKYVELRCDPISGHTALYWYRQSLGQGPEFLIYFQGTGAADDSGLPNDRFFAVRPEGSVSTLKIQRTERGDSAVYLCASSSNTNEQFFGPGTRLTVL.

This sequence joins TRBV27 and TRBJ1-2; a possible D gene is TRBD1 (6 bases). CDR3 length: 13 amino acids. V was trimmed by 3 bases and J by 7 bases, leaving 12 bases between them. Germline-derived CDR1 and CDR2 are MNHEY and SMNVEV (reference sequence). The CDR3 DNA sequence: TGTGCCAGCAGTTTGAGGGGGTCCCGTGGCTACACCTTC. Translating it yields CASSLRGSRGYTF.

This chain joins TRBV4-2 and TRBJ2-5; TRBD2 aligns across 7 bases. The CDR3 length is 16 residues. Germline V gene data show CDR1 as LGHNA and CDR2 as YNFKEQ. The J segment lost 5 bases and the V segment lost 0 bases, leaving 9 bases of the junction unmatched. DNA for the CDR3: TGTGCCAGCAGCCAAGATCCGGCGGGAGCGGCGGAGACCCAGTACTTC. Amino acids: CASSQDPAGAAETQYF.

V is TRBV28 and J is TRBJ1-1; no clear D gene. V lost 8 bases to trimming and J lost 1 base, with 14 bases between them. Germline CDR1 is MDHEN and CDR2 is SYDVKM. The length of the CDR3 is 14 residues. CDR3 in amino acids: CASLLRQENTEAFF. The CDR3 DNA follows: TGTGCCAGCCTTCTTAGGCAGGAGAACACTGAAGCTTTCTTT.

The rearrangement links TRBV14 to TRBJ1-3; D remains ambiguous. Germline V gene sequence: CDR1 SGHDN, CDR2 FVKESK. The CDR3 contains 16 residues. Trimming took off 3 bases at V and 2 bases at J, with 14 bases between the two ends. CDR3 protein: CASSQWSRQPGNTIYF. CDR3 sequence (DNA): TGTGCCAGCAGCCAGTGGAGTAGGCAGCCTGGAAACACCATATATTTT.

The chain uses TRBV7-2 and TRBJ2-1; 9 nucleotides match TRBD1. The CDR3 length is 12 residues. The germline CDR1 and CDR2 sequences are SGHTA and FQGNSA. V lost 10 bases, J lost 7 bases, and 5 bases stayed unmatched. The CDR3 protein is CATGTGRNEQFF. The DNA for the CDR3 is TGTGCCACCGGGACAGGGAGAAATGAGCAGTTCTTC.

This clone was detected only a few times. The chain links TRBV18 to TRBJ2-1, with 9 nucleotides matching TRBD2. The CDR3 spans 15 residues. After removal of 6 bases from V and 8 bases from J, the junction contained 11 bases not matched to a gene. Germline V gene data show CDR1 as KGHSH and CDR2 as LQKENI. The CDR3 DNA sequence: TGTGCCAGCTCTTCACGGGGACTAGCTTCGGATGAGCAGTTCTTC. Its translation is CASSSRGLASDEQFF.

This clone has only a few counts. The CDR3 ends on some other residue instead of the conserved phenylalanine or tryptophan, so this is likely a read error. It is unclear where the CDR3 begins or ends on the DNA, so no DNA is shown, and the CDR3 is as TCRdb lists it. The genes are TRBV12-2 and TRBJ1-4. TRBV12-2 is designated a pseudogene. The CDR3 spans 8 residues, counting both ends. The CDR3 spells CASRPSFG.

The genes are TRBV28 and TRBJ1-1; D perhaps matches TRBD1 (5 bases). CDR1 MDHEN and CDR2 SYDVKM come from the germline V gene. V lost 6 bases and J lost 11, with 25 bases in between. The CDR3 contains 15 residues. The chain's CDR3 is CASSLAAEGRRFAFF. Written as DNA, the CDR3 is TGTGCCAGCAGCCTAGCGGCTGAGGGGAGGAGATTTGCTTTCTTT.

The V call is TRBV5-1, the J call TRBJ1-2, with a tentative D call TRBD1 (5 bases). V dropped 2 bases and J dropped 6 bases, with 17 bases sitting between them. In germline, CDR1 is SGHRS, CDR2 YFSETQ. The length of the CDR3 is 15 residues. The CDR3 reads CASSFSWGRGDGYTF. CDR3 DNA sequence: TGCGCCAGCAGCTTCTCCTGGGGCCGAGGAGATGGCTACACCTTC.

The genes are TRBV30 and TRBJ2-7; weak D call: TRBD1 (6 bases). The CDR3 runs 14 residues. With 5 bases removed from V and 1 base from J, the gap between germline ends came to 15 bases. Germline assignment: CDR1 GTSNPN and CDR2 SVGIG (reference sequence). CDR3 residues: CAWPRGTWSYEQYF. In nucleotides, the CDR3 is TGTGCCTGGCCAAGAGGGACATGGTCCTACGAGCAGTACTTC.

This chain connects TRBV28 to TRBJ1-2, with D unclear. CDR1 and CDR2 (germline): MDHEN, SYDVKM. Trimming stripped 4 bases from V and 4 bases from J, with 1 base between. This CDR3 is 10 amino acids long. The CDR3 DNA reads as TGTGCCAGCAGTTCCTATGGCTACACCTTC. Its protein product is CASSSYGYTF.

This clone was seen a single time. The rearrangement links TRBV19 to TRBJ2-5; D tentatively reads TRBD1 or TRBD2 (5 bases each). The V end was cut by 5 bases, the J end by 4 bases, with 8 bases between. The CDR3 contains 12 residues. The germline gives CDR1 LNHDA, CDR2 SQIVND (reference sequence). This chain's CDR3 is CASSVGRETQYF. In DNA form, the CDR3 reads TGTGCCAGTAGTGTGGGACGAGAGACCCAGTACTTC.

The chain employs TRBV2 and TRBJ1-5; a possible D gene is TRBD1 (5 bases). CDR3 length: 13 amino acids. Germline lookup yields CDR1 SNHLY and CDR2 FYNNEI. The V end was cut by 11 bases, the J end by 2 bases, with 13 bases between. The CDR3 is CAGGAWGNQPQHF. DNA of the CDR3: TGTGCCGGCGGGGCCTGGGGCAATCAGCCCCAGCATTTT.

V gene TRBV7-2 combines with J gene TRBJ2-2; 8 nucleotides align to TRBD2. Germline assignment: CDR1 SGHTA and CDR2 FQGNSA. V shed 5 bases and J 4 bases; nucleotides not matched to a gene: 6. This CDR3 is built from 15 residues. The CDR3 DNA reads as TGTGCCAGCAGCCAAACCGGGAGGGCCACCGGGGAGCTGTTTTTT. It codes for CASSQTGRATGELFF.

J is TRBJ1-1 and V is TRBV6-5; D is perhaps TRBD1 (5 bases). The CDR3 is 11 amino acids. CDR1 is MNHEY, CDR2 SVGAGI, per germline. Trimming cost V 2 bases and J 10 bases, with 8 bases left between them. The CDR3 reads CASSYEGSAFF. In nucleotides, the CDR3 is TGTGCCAGCAGTTACGAGGGGTCAGCTTTCTTT.

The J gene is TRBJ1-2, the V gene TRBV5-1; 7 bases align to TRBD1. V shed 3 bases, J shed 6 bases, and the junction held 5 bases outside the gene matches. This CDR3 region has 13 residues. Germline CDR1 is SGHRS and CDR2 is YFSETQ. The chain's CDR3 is CASSSSGTDGYTF. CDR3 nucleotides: TGCGCCAGCAGCTCATCCGGGACAGATGGCTACACCTTC.

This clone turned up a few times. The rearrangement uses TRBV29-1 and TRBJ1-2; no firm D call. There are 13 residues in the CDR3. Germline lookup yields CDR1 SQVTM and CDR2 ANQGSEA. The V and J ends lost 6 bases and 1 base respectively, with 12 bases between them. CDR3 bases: TGCAGCGTCACAACGACCGATAACTATGGCTACACCTTC. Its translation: CSVTTTDNYGYTF.

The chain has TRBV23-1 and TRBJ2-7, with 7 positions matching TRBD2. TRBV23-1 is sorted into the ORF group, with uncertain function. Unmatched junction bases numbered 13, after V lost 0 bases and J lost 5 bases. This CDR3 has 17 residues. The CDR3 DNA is TGCGCCAGCAGTCAATCGAGGCGGGAGATGAGGCGTAACGAGCAGTACTTC. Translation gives CASSQSRREMRRNEQYF.

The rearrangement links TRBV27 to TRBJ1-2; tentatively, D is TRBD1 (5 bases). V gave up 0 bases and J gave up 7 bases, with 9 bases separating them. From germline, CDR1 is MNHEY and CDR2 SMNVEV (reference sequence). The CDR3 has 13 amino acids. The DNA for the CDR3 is TGTGCCAGCAGTTTATCTACAGGAGGTGGCTACACCTTC. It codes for CASSLSTGGGYTF.